Included here is one T cell receptor (beta chain) sequence, with context. The data were obtained in a study of OX40 agonist ivuxolimab in advanced cancers. Sequenced by immunoSEQ multiplex PCR; TCRdb stores in-frame clones only, minus some. The profile shows about 50,000 clones, 82% of them singletons. V gave up 0 bases and J gave up 5 bases, with 11 bases separating them. The CDR3 runs to 14 residues. Germline lookup yields CDR1 LNHNV and CDR2 YYDKDF (reference sequence). The chain couples TRBV15 to TRBJ2-7; no clear D gene. Sample: CD4+ or CD8+ T cells sorted from blood, taken in a trial of the OX40 agonist ivuxolimab. The sequence was collected from an adult with an advanced solid tumor such as melanoma, head and neck, liver or kidney cancer. The CDR3 is CATSRDLVAHEQYF. The CDR3 DNA is TGTGCCACCAGCAGAGATCTAGTTGCCCACGAGCAGTACTTC.